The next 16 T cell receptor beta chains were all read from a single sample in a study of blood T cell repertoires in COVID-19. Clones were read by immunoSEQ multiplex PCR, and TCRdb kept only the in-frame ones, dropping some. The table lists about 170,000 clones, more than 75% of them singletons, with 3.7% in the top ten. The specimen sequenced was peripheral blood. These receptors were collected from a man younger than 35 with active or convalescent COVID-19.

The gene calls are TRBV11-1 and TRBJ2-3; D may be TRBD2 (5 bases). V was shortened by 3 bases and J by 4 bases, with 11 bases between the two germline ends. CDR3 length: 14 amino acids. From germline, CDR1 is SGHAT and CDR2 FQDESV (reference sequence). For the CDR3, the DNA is TGTGCCAGCAGCTTTAGGCTAGCAGCAGATACGCAGTATTTT. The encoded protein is CASSFRLAADTQYF. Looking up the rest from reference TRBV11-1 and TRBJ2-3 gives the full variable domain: EAEVAQSPRYKITEKSQAVAFWCDPISGHATLYWYRQILGQGPELLVQFQDESVVDDSQLPKDRFSAERLKGVDSTLKIQPAELGDSAMYLCASSFRLAADTQYFGPGTRLTVL.

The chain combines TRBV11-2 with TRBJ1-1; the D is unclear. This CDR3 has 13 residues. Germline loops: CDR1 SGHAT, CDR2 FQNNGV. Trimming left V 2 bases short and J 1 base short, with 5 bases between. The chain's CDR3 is CASSLSQNTEAFF. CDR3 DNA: TGTGCCAGCAGCTTATCCCAGAACACTGAAGCTTTCTTT. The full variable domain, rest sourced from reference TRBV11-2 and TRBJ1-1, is EAGVAQSPRYKIIEKRQSVAFWCNPISGHATLYWYQQILGQGPKLLIQFQNNGVVDDSQLPKDRFSAERLKGVDSTLKIQPAKLEDSAVYLCASSLSQNTEAFFGQGTRLTVV.

The CDR3 bases are TGTGCCACCGAATACAGGGATCCCTACGAGCAGTACGTC. This translates into CATEYRDPYEQYV. The chain links TRBV7-2 to TRBJ2-7; D may be TRBD1 (6 bases). This CDR3 has 13 residues. V gave up 10 bases and J gave up 2 bases, with 15 bases separating them. CDR1 and CDR2 from the germline V gene are SGHTA and FQGNSA.

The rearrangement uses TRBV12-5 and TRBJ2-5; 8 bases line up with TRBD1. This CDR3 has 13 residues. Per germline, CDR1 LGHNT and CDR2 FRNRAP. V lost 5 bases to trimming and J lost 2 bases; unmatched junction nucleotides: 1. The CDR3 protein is CASGRDRQETQYF. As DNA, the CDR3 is TGTGCTAGTGGTCGGGACAGGCAAGAGACCCAGTACTTC.

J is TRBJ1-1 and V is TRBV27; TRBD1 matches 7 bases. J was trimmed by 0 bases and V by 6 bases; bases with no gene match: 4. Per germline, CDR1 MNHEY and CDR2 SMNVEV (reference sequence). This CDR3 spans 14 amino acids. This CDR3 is CASRRTGLNTEAFF. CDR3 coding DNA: TGTGCCAGCAGGCGGACAGGTTTGAACACTGAAGCTTTCTTT.

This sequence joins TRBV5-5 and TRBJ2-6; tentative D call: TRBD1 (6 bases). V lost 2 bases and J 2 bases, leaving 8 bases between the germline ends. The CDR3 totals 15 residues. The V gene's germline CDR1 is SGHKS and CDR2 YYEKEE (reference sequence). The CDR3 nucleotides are TGTGCCAGCAGCTTCAACAGGGCTGGGGCCAACGTCCTGACTTTC. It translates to CASSFNRAGANVLTF.

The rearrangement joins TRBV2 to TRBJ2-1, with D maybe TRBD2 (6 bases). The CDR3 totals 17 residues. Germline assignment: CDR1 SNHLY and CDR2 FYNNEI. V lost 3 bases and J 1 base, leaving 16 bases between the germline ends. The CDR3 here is CASSDIGRGISYNEQFF. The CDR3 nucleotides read TGTGCCAGCAGTGATATCGGGCGCGGGATTTCCTACAATGAGCAGTTCTTC.

DNA of the CDR3: TGCGCCAGCAGCCAACAGGGGGCGACCTACGAGCAGTACTTC. This codes for CASSQQGATYEQYF. The V call is TRBV5-1, the J call TRBJ2-7; 9 positions agree with TRBD1. This CDR3 region has 14 residues. Germline CDR1 is SGHRS and CDR2 is YFSETQ. J lost 2 bases, V lost 4 bases, and 4 bases had no gene match.

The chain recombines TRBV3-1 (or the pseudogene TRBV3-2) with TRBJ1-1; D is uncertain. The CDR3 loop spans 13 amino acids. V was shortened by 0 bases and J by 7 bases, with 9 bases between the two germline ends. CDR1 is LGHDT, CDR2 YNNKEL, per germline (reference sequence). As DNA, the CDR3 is TGTGCCAGCAGCCAAGATCAGGTTGGTGAAGCTTTCTTT. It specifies CASSQDQVGEAFF.

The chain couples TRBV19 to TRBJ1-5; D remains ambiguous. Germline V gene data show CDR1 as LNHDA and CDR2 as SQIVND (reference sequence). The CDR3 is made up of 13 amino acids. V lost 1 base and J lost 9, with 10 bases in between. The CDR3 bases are TGTGCCAGTAGTATAGTAACCGGGATGCCCCAGCATTTT. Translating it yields CASSIVTGMPQHF. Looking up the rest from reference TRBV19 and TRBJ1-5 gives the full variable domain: DGGITQSPKYLFRKEGQNVTLSCEQNLNHDAMYWYRQDPGQGLRLIYYSQIVNDFQKGDIAEGYSVSREKKESFPLTVTSAQKNPTAFYLCASSIVTGMPQHFGDGTRLSIL.

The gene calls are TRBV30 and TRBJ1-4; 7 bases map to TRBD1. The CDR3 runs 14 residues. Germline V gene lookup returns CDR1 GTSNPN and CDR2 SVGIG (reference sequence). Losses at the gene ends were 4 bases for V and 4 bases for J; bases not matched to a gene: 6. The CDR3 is CAWKDRLFNEKLFF. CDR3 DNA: TGTGCCTGGAAGGACAGGCTGTTTAATGAAAAACTGTTTTTT.

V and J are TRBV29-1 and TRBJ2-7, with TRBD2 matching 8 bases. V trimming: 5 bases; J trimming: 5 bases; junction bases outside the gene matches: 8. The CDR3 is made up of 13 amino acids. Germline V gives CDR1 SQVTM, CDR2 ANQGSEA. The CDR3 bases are TGCAGCGTTCGGGGGGGGCTAACCGACGAGCAGTACTTC. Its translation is CSVRGGLTDEQYF.

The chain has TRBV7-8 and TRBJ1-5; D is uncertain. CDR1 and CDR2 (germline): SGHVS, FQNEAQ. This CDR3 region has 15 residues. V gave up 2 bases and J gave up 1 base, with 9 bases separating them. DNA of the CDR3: TGTGCCAGCAGCTTAAAGAGACTAAGCAATCAGCCCCAGCATTTT. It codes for CASSLKRLSNQPQHF.

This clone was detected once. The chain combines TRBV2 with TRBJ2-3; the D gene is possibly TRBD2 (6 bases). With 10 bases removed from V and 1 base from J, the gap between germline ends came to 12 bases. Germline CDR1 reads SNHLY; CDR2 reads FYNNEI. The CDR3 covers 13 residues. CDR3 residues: CATSWGGTDTQYF. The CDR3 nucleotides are TGTGCCACGTCCTGGGGGGGCACAGATACGCAGTATTTT.

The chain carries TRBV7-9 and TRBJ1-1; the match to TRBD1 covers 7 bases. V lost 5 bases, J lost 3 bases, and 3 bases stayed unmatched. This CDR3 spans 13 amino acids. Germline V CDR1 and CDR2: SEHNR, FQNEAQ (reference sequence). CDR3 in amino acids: CASSRDSYTEAFF. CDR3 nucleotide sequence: TGTGCCAGCAGCCGGGACAGCTACACTGAAGCTTTCTTT.

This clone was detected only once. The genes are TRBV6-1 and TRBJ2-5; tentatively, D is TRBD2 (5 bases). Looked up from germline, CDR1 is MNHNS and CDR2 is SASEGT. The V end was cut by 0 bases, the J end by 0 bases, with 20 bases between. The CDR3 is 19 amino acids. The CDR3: CASSEATLGDYLYQETQYF. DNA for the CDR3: TGTGCCAGCAGTGAAGCGACTTTGGGAGACTACCTATACCAAGAGACCCAGTACTTC.